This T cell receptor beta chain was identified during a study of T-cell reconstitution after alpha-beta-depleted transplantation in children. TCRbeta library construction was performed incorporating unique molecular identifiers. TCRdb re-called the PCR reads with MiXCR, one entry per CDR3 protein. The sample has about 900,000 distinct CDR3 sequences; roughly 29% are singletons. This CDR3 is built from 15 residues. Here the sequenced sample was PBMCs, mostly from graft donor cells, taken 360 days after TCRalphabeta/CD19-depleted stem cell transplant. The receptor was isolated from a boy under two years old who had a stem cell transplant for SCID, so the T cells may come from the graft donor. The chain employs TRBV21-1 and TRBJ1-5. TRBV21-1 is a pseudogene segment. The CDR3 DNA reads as TGTGCCAGCAGGGGAGACGACTTTAGCAATCAGCCCCAGCATTTT. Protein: CASRGDDFSNQPQHF.